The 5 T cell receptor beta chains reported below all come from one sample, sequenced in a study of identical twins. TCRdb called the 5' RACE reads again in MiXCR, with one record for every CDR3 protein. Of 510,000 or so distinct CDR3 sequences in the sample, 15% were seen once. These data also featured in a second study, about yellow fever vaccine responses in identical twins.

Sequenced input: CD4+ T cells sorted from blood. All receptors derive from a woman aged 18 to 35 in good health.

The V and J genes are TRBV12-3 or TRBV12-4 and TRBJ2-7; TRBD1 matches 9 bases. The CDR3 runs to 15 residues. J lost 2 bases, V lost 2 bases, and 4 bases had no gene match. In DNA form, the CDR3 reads TGTGCCAGCAGTTTAAGACAGGGGGTAACCTACGAGCAGTACTTC. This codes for CASSLRQGVTYEQYF.

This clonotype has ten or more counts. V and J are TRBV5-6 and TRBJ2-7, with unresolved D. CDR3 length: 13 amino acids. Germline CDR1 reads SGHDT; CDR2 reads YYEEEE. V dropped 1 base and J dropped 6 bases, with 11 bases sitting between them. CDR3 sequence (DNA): TGTGCCAGCAGCTTGAACGTGATGTCCGAGCAGTACGTC. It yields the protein CASSLNVMSEQYV.

CDR3 region: CASSPWLRGTDTQYF. In DNA, the CDR3 is TGTGCCAGCTCACCATGGTTGCGGGGCACAGATACGCAGTATTTT. This rearrangement joins TRBV18 to TRBJ2-3; perhaps TRBD2 as D (5 bases). Trimming took off 2 bases at V and 1 base at J, with 10 bases between the two ends. The CDR3 loop spans 15 amino acids. CDR1 KGHSH and CDR2 LQKENI come from the germline V gene.

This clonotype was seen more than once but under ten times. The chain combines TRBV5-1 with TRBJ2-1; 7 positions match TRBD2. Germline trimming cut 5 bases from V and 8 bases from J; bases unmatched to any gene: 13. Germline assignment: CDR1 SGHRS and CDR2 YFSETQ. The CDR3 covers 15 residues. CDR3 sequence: CASRGLLRIGDEQFF. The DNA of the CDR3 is TGCGCCAGCAGGGGACTACTTAGGATTGGGGATGAGCAGTTCTTC.

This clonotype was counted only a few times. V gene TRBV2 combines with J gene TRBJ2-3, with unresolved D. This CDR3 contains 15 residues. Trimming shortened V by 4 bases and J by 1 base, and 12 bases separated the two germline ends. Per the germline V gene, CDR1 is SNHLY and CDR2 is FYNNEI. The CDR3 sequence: CASSAYSTGTDTQYF. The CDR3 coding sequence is TGTGCCAGCAGTGCATACTCGACCGGCACAGATACGCAGTATTTT.